This TCR beta chain was sequenced for a study of blood T cell repertoires in COVID-19. About the research overall: Spain, Italy and the United States supplied samples that represented acute and convalescent COVID-19. PBMCs, B-cell-depleted T cells, or T cells were the source of the cDNA or gDNA that made up the material.

Germline V lookup: CDR1 SEHNR, CDR2 FQNEAQ (reference sequence). V shed 7 bases, J shed 2 bases, and the junction held 8 bases outside the gene matches. CDR3 length: 16 amino acids. Original handling: Reference gene primer amplification gave nucleated cell count estimates. The repertoire was sequenced with immunoSEQ multiplex PCR; TCRdb's copy has only in-frame clones and lacks some. From that table come the V and J calls and clone size; the DNA was used to work out D and trimming. The data hold about 240,000 clones, with 65% to 90% observed a single time. This chain links TRBV7-9 with TRBJ2-3; 11 bases agree with TRBD2. The source material was peripheral blood. This clonotype was obtained from a woman aged 65 to 85 with acute or convalescent COVID-19. The CDR3 bases are TGTGCCAGCACCGGCACTAGCGGGGGTACCACAGATACGCAGTATTTT. This gives the protein CASTGTSGGTTDTQYF.